This TCR beta chain was sequenced for a study of CD8+ T cells in alopecia areata. Study-wide results and limits: Scalp samples also contribute reads from the resident alphabeta T cells found in normal skin.

In each case, RNA was isolated and then reverse transcribed into cDNA as the sequencing template. This table comes from immunoSEQ multiplex PCR, and its TCRdb copy is limited to in-frame clones, with some not included. Of 150,000 to 200,000 clones in the sample, under 60% are singletons; the top ten hold over 10%. The CDR3 spans 16 residues. CDR1 and CDR2 (germline): SQVTM, ANQGSEA. Trimming took 0 bases from V and 4 from J; bases not matched to a gene: 5. Treatment meaning: oral pan-JAK inhibitor, 5-10 mg twice daily. Notes on this clone: Its antigen is currently unknown.

This sequence joins TRBV29-1 and TRBJ2-6, with 8 bases fitting TRBD1. This receptor was obtained from a human donor with alopecia areata. Source: CD8+ T cells sorted from blood, taken at week 24, from a patient treated with tofacitinib. DNA for the CDR3: TGCAGCGTTGAAGATCGGACAGGGTCCGGGGCCAACGTCCTGACTTTC. Residues: CSVEDRTGSGANVLTF.